This entry features one T cell receptor beta chain sequence. The antigen remains unidentified. This specimen belongs to a study of graft-versus-host responses after intestinal transplantation. General study results and limits: Ileal or blood samples showed some GvH clones first, and such clones were also found in recipient marrow.

Clones were read by immunoSEQ multiplex PCR, and TCRdb kept only the in-frame ones, dropping some. Among tens of thousands of clones listed, over 85% were seen once. This sequence originates from a human patient who received an intestinal transplant, so some T cells may come from the graft donor. Sample: PBMCs, taken 16 days after intestinal transplant.

CDR3 in amino acids: CASSLLVVAEWGTGELFF. The CDR3 region has the DNA TGTGCCAGCAGCTTATTGGTAGTGGCGGAGTGGGGCACCGGGGAGCTGTTTTTT. This sequence joins TRBV7-2 and TRBJ2-2, with D unclear. Germline V gives CDR1 SGHTA, CDR2 FQGNSA. V was cut by 2 bases and J by 4 bases, with 20 bases left in between. This CDR3 is built from 18 residues.